This passage covers 26 T cell receptor beta chains from one sample sequenced in a study of CD8 T cells in Susac syndrome (dated by TCRdb to between 2018 and 2021). The library was produced with the immunoSEQ multiplex PCR assay. RNA was extracted using the RNeasy kit, and roughly 0.45 to 1 ug of the RNA was reverse transcribed with random hexamers. TCRdb trimmed public reads at Q25 via fastp, called clones via MiXCR and kept in-frame beta chains. Entries are consolidated by CDR3 protein sequence, retaining the most common genes and DNA. The sample table holds approximately 200,000 distinct CDR3 sequences, of which roughly 94% were seen once. The ten top clones hold around 0.08% of the sample. Input material: CD4+ T cells from PBMCs. The receptor source for this set is a human donor with multiple sclerosis.

The J gene is TRBJ1-1, the V gene TRBV5-4; TRBD1 matches at 12 bases. There are 15 residues in the CDR3. Unmatched junction bases numbered 3, after V lost 4 bases and J lost 2 bases. CDR1 is SGHNT and CDR2 is YYREEE in the germline V gene (reference sequence). The DNA of the CDR3 is TGTGCCAGCAGCCGGGACAGGGGGCGTAACACTGAAGCTTTCTTT. Protein: CASSRDRGRNTEAFF.

The gene calls are TRBV2 and TRBJ2-1; 7 bases are a match to TRBD1. Germline CDR1 reads SNHLY; CDR2 reads FYNNEI. The junction had 11 bases not matched to a gene; V was cut back by 7 bases and J by 5 bases. The CDR3 consists of 15 residues. The CDR3 sequence is CASIRYRGQNNEQFF. CDR3 DNA sequence: TGTGCCAGCATCCGATATAGGGGACAGAACAATGAGCAGTTCTTC.

The chain uses TRBV6-6 and TRBJ2-3; D might be TRBD2 (6 bases). Trimming took off 2 bases at V and 0 bases at J, with 12 bases between the two ends. Germline-derived CDR1 and CDR2 are MNHNY and SVGAGI (reference sequence). The CDR3 extends over 16 amino acids. The DNA for the CDR3 is TGTGCCAGCAGTTACGTCGCGGGGCTCAGCACAGATACGCAGTATTTT. The encoded protein is CASSYVAGLSTDTQYF.

The chain joins TRBV6-2 or TRBV6-3 to TRBJ1-2, with 11 nucleotides matching TRBD1. The ends lost 7 bases at V and 6 bases at J; junction bases unmatched: 4. CDR3 size: 13 residues. CDR1 and CDR2 from the germline V gene are MNHEY and SVGEGT. This chain's CDR3 is CASNLGQGDGYTF. The CDR3 coding sequence is TGTGCCAGCAACTTGGGACAGGGGGATGGCTACACCTTC.

This sequence joins TRBV4-1 and TRBJ2-1; D perhaps matches TRBD2 (5 bases). Trimming removed 0 bases at V and 6 bases at J, with 15 bases between. The CDR3 has 16 residues. Germline V gives CDR1 MGHRA, CDR2 YSYEKL. CDR3: CASSQESGSWGNEQFF. CDR3 coding DNA: TGCGCCAGCAGCCAAGAATCGGGGTCGTGGGGCAATGAGCAGTTCTTC.

V and J are TRBV20-1 and TRBJ1-3; no clear D. Trimming stripped 2 bases from V and 0 bases from J, with 5 bases between. CDR1 DFQATT and CDR2 SNEGSKA come from the germline V gene (reference sequence). This CDR3 spans 13 amino acids. For the CDR3, the DNA is TGCAGTGCTAGACTAAGCTCTGGAAACACCATATATTTT. It specifies CSARLSSGNTIYF.

A single count supports this clonotype. The V gene is TRBV7-9, the J gene TRBJ1-2; 7 nucleotides align to TRBD1. This CDR3 has 15 residues. Trimming at V came to 2 bases and at J to 5 bases, leaving 8 bases not matched to a gene. Germline assignment: CDR1 SEHNR and CDR2 FQNEAQ (reference sequence). In DNA, the CDR3 is TGTGCCAGCAGCTTAAGGGACAGCGGATCTTATGGCTACACCTTC. This gives the protein CASSLRDSGSYGYTF.

The gene calls are TRBV6-6 and TRBJ2-7; D call uncertain. Trimming shortened V by 8 bases and J by 3 bases, and 14 bases separated the two germline ends. CDR1 and CDR2 from the germline V gene are MNHNY and SVGAGI (reference sequence). The CDR3 runs to 13 residues. The CDR3 nucleotides read TGTGCCAGCCGCCGGTCCCTCGACTACGAGCAGTACTTC. Its translation: CASRRSLDYEQYF.

The chain couples TRBV6-5 to TRBJ1-1, with unresolved D. Germline CDR1 is MNHEY and CDR2 is SVGAGI. This CDR3 region has 13 residues. V lost 6 bases, J lost 1 base, and 9 bases lay in between. This CDR3 is CASRPSRNTEAFF. For the CDR3, the DNA is TGTGCCAGCAGGCCTTCCAGGAACACTGAAGCTTTCTTT.

The rearrangement joins TRBV3-1 to TRBJ2-1; 8 positions agree with TRBD1. V lost 1 base to trimming and J lost 4 bases; unmatched junction nucleotides: 0. Germline-derived CDR1 and CDR2 are LGHDT and YNNKEL (reference sequence). The CDR3 consists of 14 residues. CDR3 DNA: TGTGCCAGCAGCCAAGGGACAGGGTACAATGAGCAGTTCTTC. Amino acids: CASSQGTGYNEQFF.

The V call is TRBV9, the J call TRBJ2-1; no reliable D call. CDR1 and CDR2 from the germline V gene are SGDLS and YYNGEE. This CDR3 spans 11 amino acids. V was cut by 0 bases and J by 8 bases, with 3 bases left in between. The CDR3 loop is CASSVDDEQFF. CDR3 coding DNA: TGTGCCAGCAGCGTAGATGATGAGCAGTTCTTC. The full variable domain, rest sourced from reference TRBV9 and TRBJ2-1, is DSGVTQTPKHLITATGQRVTLRCSPRSGDLSVYWYQQSLDQGLQFLIQYYNGEERAKGNILERFSAQQFPDLHSELNLSSLELGDSALYFCASSVDDEQFFGPGTRLTVL.

The rearrangement uses TRBV5-6 and TRBJ2-1; TRBD2 aligns across 7 bases. This CDR3 is built from 16 residues. V was clipped by 1 base and J by 10 bases; unmatched bases: 14. CDR1 is SGHDT, CDR2 YYEEEE, per germline. CDR3 in DNA: TGTGCCAGCAGCTTGATTGGGACTACGTACTCCTGGGAGCAGTTCTTC. Amino acids: CASSLIGTTYSWEQFF.

The V call is TRBV5-5, the J call TRBJ2-7; TRBD2 aligns across 12 bases. Germline CDR1 and CDR2: SGHKS and YYEKEE (reference sequence). With 4 bases clipped from V and 0 bases from J, the junction kept 5 bases outside the gene matches. The CDR3 extends over 16 amino acids. This CDR3 reads CASSLGLAGNSYEQYV. The CDR3 DNA is TGTGCCAGCAGCCTAGGACTAGCGGGGAACTCCTACGAGCAGTACGTC.

CDR3 protein: CSPTENTEAFF. The CDR3 DNA reads as TGCAGCCCTACAGAGAACACTGAAGCTTTCTTT. J is TRBJ1-1 and V is TRBV29-1; D not resolved. Germline V CDR1 and CDR2: SQVTM, ANQGSEA. The length of the CDR3 is 11 residues. Trimming took 8 bases from V and 1 from J, leaving 8 bases between them.

The V gene is TRBV20-1, the J gene TRBJ1-5, with TRBD1 matching 8 bases. Germline CDR1 and CDR2: DFQATT and SNEGSKA (reference sequence). V trimming: 3 bases; J trimming: 4 bases; junction bases outside the gene matches: 5. There are 14 residues in the CDR3. The CDR3 loop reads CSASARTGNQPQHF. The CDR3 DNA sequence: TGCAGTGCTAGCGCTAGGACAGGGAATCAGCCCCAGCATTTT.

V usage is TRBV9 and J usage is TRBJ1-1; D unclear. This CDR3 comprises 15 residues. Germline CDR1 is SGDLS and CDR2 is YYNGEE. The V end was cut by 0 bases, the J end by 1 base, with 10 bases between. CDR3 sequence reads: CASSVDPGSNTEAFF. The CDR3 DNA reads as TGTGCCAGCAGCGTAGACCCGGGATCGAACACTGAAGCTTTCTTT.

The gene calls are TRBV3-1 and TRBJ1-2; D might be TRBD1 (5 bases). Germline assignment: CDR1 LGHDT and CDR2 YNNKEL (reference sequence). The V end was cut by 0 bases, the J end by 4 bases, with 9 bases between. The CDR3 length is 14 residues. DNA of the CDR3: TGTGCCAGCAGCCAAGATGAAGGGGTCTATGGCTACACCTTC. It yields the protein CASSQDEGVYGYTF.

This clonotype has only a few counts. The chain has TRBV15 and TRBJ2-3; the D is unclear. Germline CDR1 and CDR2: LNHNV and YYDKDF (reference sequence). The germline V and J ends were trimmed by 0 bases and 5 bases, with 3 bases remaining between them. The CDR3 has 12 amino acids. CDR3 sequence (DNA): TGTGCCACCAGCAGAGATCGAGATACGCAGTATTTT. This sequence encodes CATSRDRDTQYF.

The chain links TRBV5-6 to TRBJ1-5, with D uncertain. The CDR3 contains 12 residues. V lost 4 bases and J 6 bases, leaving 8 bases between the germline ends. Germline CDR1 reads SGHDT; CDR2 reads YYEEEE. CDR3 DNA: TGTGCCAGCAGCCGAACATTTCAGCCCCAGCATTTT. Translating gives CASSRTFQPQHF.

The chain recombines TRBV5-1 with TRBJ2-7, with D perhaps TRBD2 (7 bases). V lost 4 bases to trimming and J lost 4 bases, with 15 bases between them. Per germline, CDR1 SGHRS and CDR2 YFSETQ. This CDR3 comprises 14 residues. The CDR3 reads CASSREGQIYEQYF. CDR3 coding DNA: TGCGCCAGCAGCAGGGAGGGACAAATTTACGAGCAGTACTTC. Combining the CDR3 with reference TRBV5-1 and TRBJ2-7 gives the whole variable domain KAGVTQTPRYLIKTRGQQVTLSCSPISGHRSVSWYQQTPGQGLQFLFEYFSETQRNKGNFPGRFSGRQFSNSRSEMNVSTLELGDSALYLCASSREGQIYEQYFGPGTRLTVT.

The rearrangement uses TRBV20-1 and TRBJ1-5; TRBD1 agrees at 9 bases. This CDR3 is built from 14 residues. Germline CDR1 is DFQATT and CDR2 is SNEGSKA (reference sequence). Losses at the gene ends were 6 bases for V and 4 bases for J; bases not matched to a gene: 7. CDR3 region: CSATPTGGNQPQHF. CDR3 nucleotide sequence: TGCAGTGCAACACCGACAGGGGGGAATCAGCCCCAGCATTTT.

V gene TRBV28 combines with J gene TRBJ1-6; D remains ambiguous. V was trimmed by 5 bases and J by 7 bases, leaving 15 bases between them. CDR3 length equals 15 residues. Germline V lookup: CDR1 MDHEN, CDR2 SYDVKM. The DNA for the CDR3 is TGTGCCAGCAGTCCTGAGGGCCATGGCAATTCACCCCTCCACTTT. It specifies CASSPEGHGNSPLHF.

This chain joins TRBV3-1 and TRBJ2-3; 7 bases fit TRBD1. The germline V gene has CDR1 LGHDT and CDR2 YNNKEL (reference sequence). J gave up 2 bases and V 3 bases, and 8 bases lay outside the gene matches. The CDR3 sequence is 16 residues long. CDR3 loop: CASSQTGIPPTDTQYF. DNA for the CDR3: TGTGCCAGCAGCCAGACAGGGATCCCACCCACAGATACGCAGTATTTT.

The V call is TRBV29-1, the J call TRBJ1-5, with D possibly being TRBD1 (5 bases). This CDR3 has 13 residues. V was trimmed by 1 base and J by 12 bases, leaving 16 bases between them. Germline CDR1 and CDR2: SQVTM and ANQGSEA. Written as DNA, the CDR3 is TGCAGCGTTGAAGGCTATCCGGGGGATCACCAGCATTTT. Its translation is CSVEGYPGDHQHF.

The count of this clonotype is one. The J gene is TRBJ2-7, the V gene TRBV5-4; 8 bases map to TRBD2. This CDR3 is built from 14 residues. Germline CDR1 reads SGHNT; CDR2 reads YYREEE (reference sequence). The V segment lost 5 bases and the J segment 3 bases; nucleotides outside the gene matches: 7. Written as DNA, the CDR3 is TGTGCCAGCAGTTCGGGAGGGTCCTACTACGAGCAGTACGTC. This codes for CASSSGGSYYEQYV.

The chain employs TRBV20-1 and TRBJ1-1; TRBD1 is a possible D gene (5 bases). This CDR3 spans 13 amino acids. CDR1 is DFQATT, CDR2 SNEGSKA, per germline (reference sequence). V was cut by 2 bases and J by 2 bases, with 9 bases left in between. CDR3 protein: CSARRGPNTEAFF. The CDR3 nucleotides are TGCAGTGCTAGAAGGGGACCCAACACTGAAGCTTTCTTT.